Included here is one TCR beta chain sequence, with context. Its antigen is not known. CDR1 is SGHRS, CDR2 YFSETQ, per germline. V lost 3 bases, J lost 5 bases, and 11 bases lay in between. The CDR3 spans 14 residues. This sample is drawn from a study of CD8 T cells in ankylosing spondylitis. Overall study results and limits: Clones tied to disease were said to be significantly enriched in matched ankylosing spondylitis synovial fluid. Ankylosing spondylitis blood appeared to carry a characteristic TCR beta motif of roughly eight highly homologous variants.

TCRdb re-called the 5' RACE reads with MiXCR, one entry per CDR3 protein. This sample carries some 63,000 distinct CDR3 sequences, approximately 6% of them seen once, and the ten largest clones take roughly 5%. This receptor was obtained from a male donor with ankylosing spondylitis. The chain links TRBV5-1 to TRBJ1-4; tentatively, D is TRBD1 (6 bases). The sequenced material came from synovial fluid, either unsorted or a sorted T cell fraction (not recorded which). The CDR3 loop is CASSWTAPNEKLFF. The DNA of the CDR3 is TGCGCCAGCAGCTGGACAGCGCCGAATGAAAAACTGTTTTTT.